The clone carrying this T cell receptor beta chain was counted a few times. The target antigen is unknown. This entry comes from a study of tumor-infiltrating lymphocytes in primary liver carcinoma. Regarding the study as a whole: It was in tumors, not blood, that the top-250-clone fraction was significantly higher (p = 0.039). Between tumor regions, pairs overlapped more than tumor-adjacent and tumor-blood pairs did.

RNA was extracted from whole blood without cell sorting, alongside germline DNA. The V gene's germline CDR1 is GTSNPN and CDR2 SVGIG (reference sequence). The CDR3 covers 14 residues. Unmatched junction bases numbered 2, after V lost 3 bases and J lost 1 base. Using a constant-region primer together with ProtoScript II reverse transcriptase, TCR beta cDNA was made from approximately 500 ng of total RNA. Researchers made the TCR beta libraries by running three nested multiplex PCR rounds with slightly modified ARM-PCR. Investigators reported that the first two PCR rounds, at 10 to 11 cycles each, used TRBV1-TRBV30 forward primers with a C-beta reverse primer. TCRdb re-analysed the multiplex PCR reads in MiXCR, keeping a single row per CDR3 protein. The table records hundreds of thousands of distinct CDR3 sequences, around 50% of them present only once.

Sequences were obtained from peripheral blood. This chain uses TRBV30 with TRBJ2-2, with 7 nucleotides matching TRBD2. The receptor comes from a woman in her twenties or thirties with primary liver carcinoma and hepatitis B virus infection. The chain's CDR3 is CAWRPGGNTGELFF. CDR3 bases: TGTGCCTGGAGACCGGGGGGGAACACCGGGGAGCTGTTTTTT.